The rows below give T cell receptor beta chains drawn from one sample of a study of blood T cell repertoires in COVID-19. Using immunoSEQ multiplex PCR, the repertoire was profiled, and TCRdb retains in-frame clones only, with some absent. The sample shows over 65,000 clones, around 78% of them seen only once. The specimen sequenced was peripheral blood. Every receptor here comes from a man between 60 and 70 years old with COVID-19, enrolled during active disease. Each CDR3 is given with its conserved first and last residue. D genes are given only for firm matches. Size is stated for part of the rows, as once, few or many counts, or as a class when the clone is expanded.

TRBV10-3,NA,TRBJ2-7,TRBD2,TGTGCCATCGGGACTAGCGGGACCCCCTACGAGCAGTACTTC,CAIGTSGTPYEQYF
TRBV7-9,NA,TRBJ2-2,TRBD2,TGTGCCAGCAGCCCCCTCGGACTAGCGGGAGGGACCGGGGAGCTGTTTTTT,CASSPLGLAGGTGELFF
TRBV7-6,few,TRBJ2-5,TRBD2,TGTGCCAGCAGCGGTCGGACTAGCGGGAGGCAGGAGACCCAGTACTTC,CASSGRTSGRQETQYF
TRBV7-2,NA,TRBJ1-3,NA,TGTGCCAGCAGCCCGGACATCGGAAACACCATATATTTT,CASSPDIGNTIYF
TRBV21-1,NA,TRBJ2-1,NA,TGTGCCAGCACCGTTGGGGGGCGGGAGGGCTCCTACAATGAGCAGTTCTTC,CASTVGGREGSYNEQFF
TRBV5-1,few,TRBJ1-2,TRBD1,TGCGCCAGCAGCCGCCGGGACAGGAAGGCGGGGGACTATGGCTACACCTTC,CASSRRDRKAGDYGYTF
TRBV7-2,NA,TRBJ1-2,TRBD1,TGTGCCAGCAGCCCAAGGACAGGGGGTGGTGGCTACACCTTC,CASSPRTGGGGYTF
TRBV3-1/TRBV3-2,once,TRBJ2-7,TRBD1,TGTGCCAGCAGACGTGGCCGCCCCCCTGGACAGGGGCAGGGCGAGCAGTACTTC,CASRRGRPPGQGQGEQYF
TRBV5-1,NA,TRBJ2-7,TRBD1,TGCGCCAGCAGCTTGGAGGAGGTGGACAGGGTCTACGAGCAGTACTTC,CASSLEEVDRVYEQYF
TRBV9,NA,TRBJ1-2,TRBD1,TGTGCCAGCAGCGCCGACAGGGGTACGAACTATGGCTACACCTTC,CASSADRGTNYGYTF
TRBV13,NA,TRBJ2-1,TRBD2,TGTGCCAGTAAACGGAGCGGGGGTCCTTACAATGAGCAGTTCTTC,CASKRSGGPYNEQFF
TRBV20-1,NA,TRBJ1-5,TRBD1,TGCAGTGCTAGTTTGGACAGGGGGCTCCAGCCCCAGCATTTT,CSASLDRGLQPQHF
TRBV21-1,NA,TRBJ2-1,NA,TGTGCCAGCAGCAAAAGACTAGCGGGGTCCCAATACAATGAGCAGTTCTTC,CASSKRLAGSQYNEQFF
TRBV19,NA,TRBJ2-1,NA,TGTGCCAGTAGTTCCCCCGCCGGCGGCGTCGATGAGCAGTTCTTC,CASSSPAGGVDEQFF
TRBV5-1,once,TRBJ2-3,NA,TGCGCCAGCAGCTTGGGCCCGGTCACAGATACGCAGTATTTT,CASSLGPVTDTQYF
TRBV3-1/TRBV3-2,few,TRBJ1-1,NA,TGTGCCAGCAGCCAAGCCCTGGCCACTGAAGCTTTCTTT,CASSQALATEAFF
TRBV14,NA,TRBJ2-3,NA,TGTGCCAGCAGCCAAAAGCGAGCGAGCACAGATACGCAGTATTTT,CASSQKRASTDTQYF
TRBV20-1,NA,TRBJ1-6,NA,TGCAGTGCTAGTGACGTTACGGGGAGCTCCTATAATTCACCCCTCCACTTT,CSASDVTGSSYNSPLHF
TRBV12-3/TRBV12-4,NA,TRBJ2-5,NA,TGTGCCAGCAGCTACGGGTTAGGAGGGACCCAGTACTTC,CASSYGLGGTQYF
TRBV27,NA,TRBJ1-5,NA,TGTGCCAGCAGTTTTAGGGGCTATAGCAATCAGCCCCAGCATTTT,CASSFRGYSNQPQHF
TRBV7-8,NA,TRBJ2-1,TRBD2,TGTGCCAGCAGCTTAAGTACCGGGACTAGCGGGAGGAAGGTGTACAATGAGCAGTTCTTC,CASSLSTGTSGRKVYNEQFF
TRBV18,NA,TRBJ1-2,NA,TGTGCCAGCTCTCCCGTGGAGGGGAACTATGGCTACACCTTC,CASSPVEGNYGYTF
TRBV6-1,NA,TRBJ2-3,TRBD2,TGTGCCAGCAGTGAAGCGCTCGGGGGCTGGGCTAGCGGGACGACAGATACGCAGTATTTT,CASSEALGGWASGTTDTQYF
TRBV20-1,NA,TRBJ2-5,TRBD2,TGCAGTGCTAGTTTAGTAGCTAGCGGGGGGGAGACCCAGTACTTC,CSASLVASGGETQYF
TRBV19,NA,TRBJ1-1,TRBD1,TGTGCCAGTAGTATAGATGACAGGGATACTGAAGCTTTCTTT,CASSIDDRDTEAFF
TRBV9,NA,TRBJ2-3,TRBD2,TGTGCCAGCAGCGTAGCCGGTTCTCGCGGGAGTAGCACAGATACGCAGTATTTT,CASSVAGSRGSSTDTQYF
TRBV7-6,NA,TRBJ2-1,TRBD2,TGTGCCAGCAGCTTTAGCGGGAGTGGTGCCTACAATGAGCAGTTCTTC,CASSFSGSGAYNEQFF
TRBV7-8,NA,TRBJ1-1,NA,TGTGCCAGCAGCTCACATCTGAACACTGAAGCTTTCTTT,CASSSHLNTEAFF
TRBV18,NA,TRBJ2-5,TRBD2,TGTGCCAGCTCACTAAACGGGGGGACCCAAGAGACCCAGTACTTC,CASSLNGGTQETQYF
TRBV20-1,NA,TRBJ2-4,NA,TGCAGTGCTAGTCAAAGGGGTGGCAAAAACATTCAGTACTTC,CSASQRGGKNIQYF
TRBV19,NA,TRBJ1-2,TRBD1,TGTGCCAGTAGTCCATCCGGGTTGGTAGGGGGCGTTGATGGCTACACCTTC,CASSPSGLVGGVDGYTF